Following are 5 T cell receptor beta chains from one sample sequenced in a study of cytomegalovirus exposure and HLA in healthy donors. Assay used: immunoSEQ multiplex PCR; TCRdb lists only in-frame clones, some missing. This table holds roughly 90,000 clones, roughly 85% found once. Sequencing input: PBMCs. The receptors here all came from a man between 18 and 29 years old in good health and CMV-seropositive.

V and J are TRBV9 and TRBJ2-7; 9 nucleotides match TRBD1. The V gene end was trimmed by 3 bases and the J gene end by 2 bases; junction bases not matched to a gene: 6. The CDR3 runs 15 residues. From germline, CDR1 is SGDLS and CDR2 YYNGEE. CDR3 nucleotides: TGTGCCAGCAGCGGGGGACAGGGCGTCACCTACGAGCAGTACTTC. Residues: CASSGGQGVTYEQYF.

The chain uses TRBV12-5 and TRBJ2-3, with a tentative D call TRBD2 (5 bases). Trimming took off 2 bases at V and 1 base at J, with 10 bases between the two ends. Germline lookup yields CDR1 LGHNT and CDR2 FRNRAP. The CDR3 contains 15 residues. CDR3 region: CASGLSDGGTDTQYF. The DNA of the CDR3 is TGTGCTAGTGGTTTGTCTGACGGGGGCACAGATACGCAGTATTTT.

The chain combines TRBV2 with TRBJ2-1; TRBD2 aligns across 9 bases. Looked up from germline, CDR1 is SNHLY and CDR2 is FYNNEI. This CDR3 spans 12 amino acids. J lost 7 bases, V lost 6 bases, and 1 base had no gene match. The CDR3 coding sequence is TGTGCCAGCAGAAGCGGGAGGAATGAGCAGTTCTTC. Protein product: CASRSGRNEQFF.

The chain links TRBV19 to TRBJ2-7; maybe TRBD2 (5 bases). The CDR3 totals 15 residues. V lost 6 bases and J 5 bases, leaving 20 bases between the germline ends. The germline CDR1 and CDR2 sequences are LNHDA and SQIVND (reference sequence). CDR3 coding DNA: TGTGCCAGTAGCCCCGGGGTGGGAATCTACGACGAGCAGTACTTC. As protein: CASSPGVGIYDEQYF.

The chain couples TRBV6-1 to TRBJ2-5; 7 bases align to TRBD1. Trimming took 7 bases from V and 3 from J; bases not matched to a gene: 5. Germline V gene data show CDR1 as MNHNS and CDR2 as SASEGT. The CDR3 totals 13 residues. CDR3 sequence (DNA): TGTGCCAGCACCAGGACAGGAAAAGAGACCCAGTACTTC. Its protein product is CASTRTGKETQYF.